This TCR beta chain was found in a study of shared clonotypes between healthy human individuals. Turning to the study itself: Per donor, three plates held CD4 naive cells, three held CD4 memory, two held CD8 naive and one held CD8 memory.

Germline loops: CDR1 MNHEY, CDR2 SMNVEV (reference sequence). V trimming: 7 bases; J trimming: 8 bases; junction bases outside the gene matches: 10. This CDR3 region has 14 residues. Libraries were prepared by immunoSEQ multiplex PCR; TCRdb keeps only in-frame clonotypes and omits some of them. The sample includes about 2.3 million clones, approximately 93% of them seen just once. This receptor was obtained from a young man in good health. Some clones in this sample may be carry-over from other donors' samples. Sequencing was performed on naive CD4+ T cells from PBMCs. The subset: CD45RA+ positively selected. This chain connects TRBV27 to TRBJ2-1, with 8 bases matching TRBD2. The CDR3 loop is CASTRRDGRDEQFF. The CDR3 DNA reads as TGTGCCAGCACCCGTCGGGACGGGAGGGATGAGCAGTTCTTC.